What follows is one T cell receptor beta chain and its context. This sample was included in a study of blood T cell repertoires in COVID-19. For the study at large: COVID-19 samples from acute and convalescent phases originated in the United States, Italy and Spain. PBMCs, B-cell-depleted T cells, or T cells were the source of the cDNA or gDNA that made up the material.

The CDR3 contains 14 residues. V dropped 1 base and J dropped 0 bases, with 7 bases sitting between them. Germline-derived CDR1 and CDR2 are SGHTA and FQGNSA. As handled by the study authors: Reference gene primers were amplified, and this amplification served to estimate nucleated cell counts. The protocol was immunoSEQ multiplex PCR, while the TCRdb copy is restricted to in-frame clones and leaves out a portion. D and trimming come from the DNA, and the V and J calls and clone size come from that table. The sample lists under 150,000 clones; around four fifths were seen once. The chain links TRBV7-2 to TRBJ2-7; D gene uncertain. The source of this sequence is a human donor in a cohort sampled during active COVID-19. The sample taken for sequencing was peripheral blood. The CDR3, as DNA: TGTGCCAGCAGCTTAGGGTTCAGCTCCTACGAGCAGTACTTC. It is translated as CASSLGFSSYEQYF.